Listed below are T cell receptor beta chains from one sample, sequenced in a study of T cell responses to AZD1222 COVID-19 vaccine. Measured with immunoSEQ multiplex PCR; TCRdb has only the in-frame clones, and not every one. This sample has 95,000 to 110,000 clones, with approximately 88% found just once. The sample here was peripheral blood, taken on day 0 of AZD1222 vaccination. Source of these receptors: an adult in good health. Each CDR3 is given with its conserved first and last residue. The D gene is left open where the match is weak. Clone size appears in some rows only: once, few, many, or a class for an expanded clone.

clone_size: few; d_call: -; v_call: TRBV6-5; j_call: TRBJ1-2; cdr3_length: 12; cdr3_nt: TGTGCCAGCAGACGAAGTGTTGGCGGCTACACCTTC; cdr3_aa: CASRRSVGGYTF
clone_size: -; d_call: -; v_call: TRBV7-2; j_call: TRBJ1-6; cdr3_length: 14; cdr3_nt: TGTGCCAGCAGCATCACAACCCTCCCTTCACCCCTCCACTTT; cdr3_aa: CASSITTLPSPLHF
clone_size: -; d_call: TRBD1; v_call: TRBV29-1; j_call: TRBJ1-1; cdr3_length: 14; cdr3_nt: TGCAGCGTTTTCCAATCGACAGGGGGCACTGAAGCTTTCTTT; cdr3_aa: CSVFQSTGGTEAFF
clone_size: -; d_call: -; v_call: TRBV20-1; j_call: TRBJ1-3; cdr3_length: 15; cdr3_nt: TGCAGTGCTAGTTATCCATCGGGGTCTGGAAACACCATATATTTT; cdr3_aa: CSASYPSGSGNTIYF
clone_size: -; d_call: TRBD1; v_call: TRBV10-3; j_call: TRBJ2-2; cdr3_length: 16; cdr3_nt: TGTGCCATCAGTGTGTCACAGGGGACGAACACCGGGGAGCTGTTTTTT; cdr3_aa: CAISVSQGTNTGELFF
clone_size: few; d_call: TRBD1; v_call: TRBV7-2; j_call: TRBJ1-2; cdr3_length: 14; cdr3_nt: TGTGCCAGCAGCCCACCGACAGGGGCAGGTGGCTACACCTTC; cdr3_aa: CASSPPTGAGGYTF
clone_size: -; d_call: TRBD1; v_call: TRBV12-3/TRBV12-4; j_call: TRBJ1-1; cdr3_length: 13; cdr3_nt: TGTGCCAGCAGCGACAGGGGGGCCACTGAAGCTTTCTTT; cdr3_aa: CASSDRGATEAFF
clone_size: -; d_call: -; v_call: TRBV4-1; j_call: TRBJ2-2; cdr3_length: 14; cdr3_nt: TGCGCCAGCAGCTTGGCAGGGCGGACCGGGGAGCTGTTTTTT; cdr3_aa: CASSLAGRTGELFF
clone_size: once; d_call: -; v_call: TRBV7-9; j_call: TRBJ2-1; cdr3_length: 17; cdr3_nt: TGTGCCAGCAGCCTGGGGGGGACACCCAGAACTGGGACTGAGCAGTTCTTC; cdr3_aa: CASSLGGTPRTGTEQFF
clone_size: -; d_call: -; v_call: TRBV7-8; j_call: TRBJ1-1; cdr3_length: 12; cdr3_nt: TGTGCCAGCAGCTTAACTCAGGTAGAAGCTTTCTTT; cdr3_aa: CASSLTQVEAFF
clone_size: -; d_call: -; v_call: TRBV19; j_call: TRBJ2-4; cdr3_length: 16; cdr3_nt: TGTGCCAGTACCCTCGGAGGGGGGTTTGCCAAAAACATTCAGTACTTC; cdr3_aa: CASTLGGGFAKNIQYF
clone_size: few; d_call: -; v_call: TRBV7-2; j_call: TRBJ1-3; cdr3_length: 13; cdr3_nt: TGTGCCAGCAGATTAGGGGATGGAAACACCATATATTTT; cdr3_aa: CASRLGDGNTIYF
clone_size: -; d_call: -; v_call: TRBV28; j_call: TRBJ2-7; cdr3_length: 15; cdr3_nt: TGTGCCAGCCAGACCATGGGCAGGGGACCGGACGAGCAGTACTTC; cdr3_aa: CASQTMGRGPDEQYF
clone_size: -; d_call: -; v_call: TRBV5-4; j_call: TRBJ1-1; cdr3_length: 15; cdr3_nt: TGTGCCAGCAGCGCGGACACGGGATTAGACACTGAAGCTTTCTTT; cdr3_aa: CASSADTGLDTEAFF
clone_size: once; d_call: TRBD1; v_call: TRBV7-2; j_call: TRBJ2-1; cdr3_length: 16; cdr3_nt: TGTGCCAGCAGCGTCAGGACAGGGAAGGACTACAATGAGCAGTTCTTC; cdr3_aa: CASSVRTGKDYNEQFF
clone_size: -; d_call: -; v_call: TRBV5-4; j_call: TRBJ1-6; cdr3_length: 16; cdr3_nt: TGTGCCAGCAGCGGCGCACAGGGTGCGGATAATTCACCCCTCCACTTT; cdr3_aa: CASSGAQGADNSPLHF
clone_size: once; d_call: TRBD1; v_call: TRBV19; j_call: TRBJ1-5; cdr3_length: 13; cdr3_nt: TGTGCCAGTAGTGGACAGGGGGCTCAGCCCCAGCATTTT; cdr3_aa: CASSGQGAQPQHF
clone_size: -; d_call: TRBD2; v_call: TRBV12-5; j_call: TRBJ2-2; cdr3_length: 15; cdr3_nt: TGTGCTAGTGGCCTGACTAGCGGTACCACCGGGGAGCTGTTTTTT; cdr3_aa: CASGLTSGTTGELFF
clone_size: few; d_call: TRBD2; v_call: TRBV28; j_call: TRBJ2-7; cdr3_length: 16; cdr3_nt: TGTGCCAGCAGTTTTATTATTGGCGGGAGCTCCTACGAGCAGTACTTC; cdr3_aa: CASSFIIGGSSYEQYF
clone_size: -; d_call: -; v_call: TRBV7-2; j_call: TRBJ1-5; cdr3_length: 15; cdr3_nt: TGTGCCAGCAGCTTAGTTACAGGGCTTGATCAGCCCCAGCATTTT; cdr3_aa: CASSLVTGLDQPQHF
clone_size: -; d_call: TRBD2; v_call: TRBV18; j_call: TRBJ2-1; cdr3_length: 19; cdr3_nt: TGTGCCAGCTCACCCACGTCACTAGCGGGGGGCGCCTCCTACAATGAGCAGTTCTTC; cdr3_aa: CASSPTSLAGGASYNEQFF
clone_size: -; d_call: -; v_call: TRBV18; j_call: TRBJ1-5; cdr3_length: 13; cdr3_nt: TGTGCCAGCTCGACAGCCGTAAATCAGCCCCAGCATTTT; cdr3_aa: CASSTAVNQPQHF
clone_size: -; d_call: -; v_call: TRBV14; j_call: TRBJ1-2; cdr3_length: 12; cdr3_nt: TGTGCCAGCAGCCCAGATTTTTATGGCTACACCTTC; cdr3_aa: CASSPDFYGYTF
clone_size: -; d_call: TRBD1; v_call: TRBV5-1; j_call: TRBJ1-2; cdr3_length: 12; cdr3_nt: TGCGCCAGCAGCTTACAGGGGTATGGCTACACCTTC; cdr3_aa: CASSLQGYGYTF
clone_size: -; d_call: TRBD2; v_call: TRBV28; j_call: TRBJ2-5; cdr3_length: 14; cdr3_nt: TGTGCCAGCAGCCGACGCGGGGGGCAAGAGACCCAGTACTTC; cdr3_aa: CASSRRGGQETQYF
clone_size: -; d_call: TRBD2; v_call: TRBV6-2/TRBV6-3; j_call: TRBJ2-2; cdr3_length: 15; cdr3_nt: TGTGCCAGCAGTACGACTAGCGGGAGGGACGGGGAGCTGTTTTTT; cdr3_aa: CASSTTSGRDGELFF
clone_size: -; d_call: -; v_call: TRBV7-3; j_call: TRBJ2-5; cdr3_length: 15; cdr3_nt: TGTGCCAGCAGCCGAAGTAGGGGGGTCCAAGAGACCCAGTACTTC; cdr3_aa: CASSRSRGVQETQYF